These T cell receptor beta chains were read from a single sample in a study of cytomegalovirus exposure and HLA in healthy donors. Generated by immunoSEQ multiplex PCR, the TCRdb table keeps only in-frame clones and is missing some. The data show roughly 130,000 clones, with less than 85% seen just once and over 2% held by the top ten. The sample taken for sequencing was PBMCs. The receptors originated from a middle-aged woman in good health and CMV-seropositive. Both conserved end residues are part of each CDR3. A D gene is named only where the DNA matches it firmly. Not every row has a clone size; where given, it reads once, few, many or a size class.

TRBV5-1	TRBD2	15	TRBJ2-7	once	CASSRGTSGEYEQYF
TRBV28	TRBD2	14	TRBJ2-7	.	CASSGLAGIYEQYF
TRBV7-2	.	16	TRBJ1-4	.	CASSLGPRGRNEKLFF
TRBV15	TRBD1	16	TRBJ2-5	.	CATSGVGTGKQETQYF
TRBV4-3	.	13	TRBJ1-1	.	CASSQGTGTEAFF
TRBV25-1	TRBD1	14	TRBJ2-3	.	CASRKTGTEGTQYF
TRBV7-9	TRBD1	14	TRBJ1-5	.	CASSHDRGNRPQHF
TRBV4-3	TRBD1	18	TRBJ2-5	.	CASSQLGDNRGYQETQYF
TRBV21-1	.	15	TRBJ2-5	few	CASMGDSRNGETQYF
TRBV6-1	.	15	TRBJ2-7	once	CASSEGHGLSYEQYF
TRBV7-3	.	12	TRBJ2-5	few	CPGGRGKETQYF